This T cell receptor (beta chain) stems from a study of human T cells and chemical hapten exposure. About this clonotype itself: The antigen remains unidentified.

Indicated time point: pre-sensitization, week 0. Treatment denoted: therapeutic diphenylcyclopropenone sensitization with weekly scalp DPC. At every patch-test visit, blood was drawn before the patch test was applied. Findings of the study overall: Donors' alopecia may make their immune response differ from healthy people's. Positively correlated with patch test score were the counts of PT1 expanded TCRs.

Germline CDR1 and CDR2: MNHNS and SASEGT. The CDR3 loop spans 14 amino acids. V dropped 6 bases and J dropped 5 bases, with 16 bases sitting between them. TCRdb used MiXCR to reprocess the RACE reads, holding one entry per CDR3 protein. Found here are around 120,000 distinct CDR3 sequences, 13% of them singletons; the top ten hold approximately 2.6%. This clonotype was sampled from a woman younger than 35 with alopecia areata. Some clones in this sample may be carry-over from other donors' samples. The chain employs TRBV6-1 and TRBJ1-2; TRBD1 is a possible D gene (5 bases). Sequenced here: whole blood, sampled in connection with sensitization to the hapten diphenylcyclopropenone (DPC). The CDR3 region is CASSIRDHPYGYTF. CDR3 bases: TGTGCCAGCAGCATCAGGGACCACCCATATGGCTACACCTTC.